These T cell receptor beta chains were read from a single sample in a study of blood T cell repertoires in COVID-19. Sequencing used immunoSEQ multiplex PCR; TCRdb keeps in-frame clones, though not all of them. The data show 65,000 to 95,000 clones, roughly 78% seen once. The sequencing input was peripheral blood. These receptors were obtained from a man aged 55 to 70 with COVID-19, enrolled during active disease. Both conserved end residues are part of each CDR3. A D gene is named only where the DNA matches it firmly. Expanded clones get a size class; other rows say once, few or many, or leave the size out.

TGCGCCAGCAGCCAACTAGGGGGGGGATTCGATGGCTACACCTTC	CASSQLGGGFDGYTF	NA	TRBV4-3	NA	TRBJ1-2
TGTGCCAGCAGCCCTGGGCCATCCACACCCCTCCACTTT	CASSPGPSTPLHF	NA	TRBV6-6	NA	TRBJ1-6
TGTGCCTGGGTACCGGGAACCCACTACGAGCAGTACTTC	CAWVPGTHYEQYF	NA	TRBV30	NA	TRBJ2-7
TGTGCCAGTAGTATAGATAGCGGGAGGGGCACCGGGGAGCTGTTTTTT	CASSIDSGRGTGELFF	once	TRBV19	TRBD2	TRBJ2-2
TGTGCCAGCAGCTTGGAGGCAGGGCCGGTCACTGAAGCTTTCTTT	CASSLEAGPVTEAFF	NA	TRBV5-6	NA	TRBJ1-1
TGTGCCAGCAGCCTAGCGGGAGGCGATTACAATGAGCAGTTCTTC	CASSLAGGDYNEQFF	NA	TRBV5-6	TRBD2	TRBJ2-1
TGTGCCAGCAGTTTGGAAGGGAGGGCCCAGCATTTT	CASSLEGRAQHF	NA	TRBV12-3/TRBV12-4	NA	TRBJ1-5
TGTGCCAGCAGTGTCGACAGTACCTACAATGAGCAGTTCTTC	CASSVDSTYNEQFF	NA	TRBV2	NA	TRBJ2-1
TGTGCCAGCAGTGAGGGTTCGGGACGGGAGGTGGAGACCCAGTACTTC	CASSEGSGREVETQYF	NA	TRBV25-1	TRBD2	TRBJ2-5
TGTGCCAGCTCGCCTTTAATAACAGGGGCAAACACTGAAGCTTTCTTT	CASSPLITGANTEAFF	NA	TRBV18	TRBD1	TRBJ1-1
TGCGCCAGCAGCCAAACACTAGCGGGATACACAGATACGCAGTATTTT	CASSQTLAGYTDTQYF	NA	TRBV4-1	TRBD2	TRBJ2-3
TGTGCCAGCAGCCAGGGACAGGTGGGAATCTCACCCCTCCACTTT	CASSQGQVGISPLHF	NA	TRBV3-1/TRBV3-2	TRBD1	TRBJ1-6
TGCGCCAGCAGGGCCGATCCGAGACAGGGGACGGGCTATGGCTACACCTTC	CASRADPRQGTGYGYTF	NA	TRBV5-1	TRBD1	TRBJ1-2
TGTGCCTGTGATCGGGGCGGGAGTAGGACCCAGTACTTC	CACDRGGSRTQYF	few	TRBV30	TRBD2	TRBJ2-5
TGCAGTGCTTTCAAGAACACTGAAGCTTTCTTT	CSAFKNTEAFF	NA	TRBV20-1	NA	TRBJ1-1